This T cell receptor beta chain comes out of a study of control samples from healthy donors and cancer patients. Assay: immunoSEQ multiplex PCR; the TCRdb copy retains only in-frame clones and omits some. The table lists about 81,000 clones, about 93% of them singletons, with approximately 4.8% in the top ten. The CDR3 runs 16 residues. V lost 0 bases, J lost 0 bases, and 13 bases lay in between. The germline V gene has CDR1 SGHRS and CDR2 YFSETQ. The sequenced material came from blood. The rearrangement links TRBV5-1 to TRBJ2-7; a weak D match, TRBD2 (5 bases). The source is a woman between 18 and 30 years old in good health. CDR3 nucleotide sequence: TGCGCCAGCAGCTTGGAGGTAGCGCCGGCCTCCTACGAGCAGTACTTC. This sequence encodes CASSLEVAPASYEQYF.